Each of the 13 T cell receptor beta chains below was sequenced from the same sample in a study of cytomegalovirus exposure and HLA in healthy donors. The PCR made use of 60 Vbeta and 13 Jbeta primers. Using immunoSEQ multiplex PCR, the repertoire was profiled, and TCRdb retains in-frame clones only, with some absent. The table has about 160,000 clones, over 80% seen once; the top ten hold about 1.6%. The sample consisted of PBMCs. The receptors stem from a girl between 10 and 17 years old in good health and CMV-seropositive.

V and J are TRBV20-1 and TRBJ1-1, with D unresolved. Germline assignment: CDR1 DFQATT and CDR2 SNEGSKA (reference sequence). CDR3 size: 11 residues. V dropped 1 base and J dropped 8 bases, with 8 bases sitting between them. Here the CDR3 DNA reads TGCAGTGCTAGAGCTCCGAGGGAAGCTTTCTTT. Translation gives CSARAPREAFF.

This clone was seen a single time. The chain has TRBV28 and TRBJ1-1, with D maybe TRBD1 (6 bases). Germline CDR1 MDHEN, CDR2 SYDVKM. CDR3 length: 14 residues. V dropped 1 base and J dropped 4 bases, with 10 bases sitting between them. The CDR3 sequence: CASSLSGGLTEAFF. The CDR3 DNA sequence: TGTGCCAGCAGTTTATCCGGGGGGCTCACTGAAGCTTTCTTT. Supplemented by reference TRBV28 and TRBJ1-1, the full variable domain reads DVKVTQSSRYLVKRTGEKVFLECVQDMDHENMFWYRQDPGLGLRLIYFSYDVKMKEKGDIPEGYSVSREKKERFSLILESASTNQTSMYLCASSLSGGLTEAFFGQGTRLTVV.

The rearrangement links TRBV10-3 to TRBJ2-5, with 11 bases identical to TRBD2. The germline gives CDR1 ENHRY, CDR2 SYGVKD. The V gene end was trimmed by 4 bases and the J gene end by 5 bases; junction bases not matched to a gene: 6. This CDR3 has 15 residues. The CDR3 DNA follows: TGTGCCATCAGTGTTAGCGGGAGGGCCGGGGAGACCCAGTACTTC. Translated, it gives CAISVSGRAGETQYF.

The chain employs TRBV6-1 and TRBJ2-7; D gene unclear. The ends were cut back, 6 bases at V and 1 base at J, with 7 bases in the middle. In germline, CDR1 is MNHNS, CDR2 SASEGT. The CDR3 has 12 residues. CDR3 sequence reads: CASRRRSYEQYF. DNA for the CDR3: TGTGCCAGCAGGCGCCGTTCCTACGAGCAGTACTTC.

This clone was recorded only once. The chain employs TRBV27 and TRBJ2-7; 10 bases are shared with TRBD1. J was trimmed by 5 bases and V by 6 bases; bases with no gene match: 10. Germline loops: CDR1 MNHEY, CDR2 SMNVEV (reference sequence). The CDR3 covers 15 residues. The CDR3 protein is CASRPGTGEYDEQYF. CDR3 bases: TGTGCCAGCAGGCCCGGGACAGGGGAATACGACGAGCAGTACTTC.

The V gene is TRBV5-1, the J gene TRBJ2-2; 10 nucleotides agree with TRBD2. CDR1 and CDR2 from the germline V gene are SGHRS and YFSETQ. Trimming cost V 0 bases and J 0 bases; bases outside gene matches: 2. CDR3 length: 17 residues. The CDR3 spells CASSLASGGPNTGELFF. CDR3 coding DNA: TGCGCCAGCAGCTTGGCTAGCGGGGGTCCGAACACCGGGGAGCTGTTTTTT.

V gene TRBV10-3 combines with J gene TRBJ2-7; tentative D call: TRBD1 (5 bases). Germline values: CDR1 ENHRY, CDR2 SYGVKD. The CDR3 has 14 residues. The V end was cut by 1 base, the J end by 1 base, with 8 bases between. This CDR3 is CAISEFDSSYEQYF. In DNA, the CDR3 is TGTGCCATCAGTGAGTTTGACAGTTCCTACGAGCAGTACTTC.

The chain carries TRBV28 and TRBJ1-4; unclear D gene. The V end was cut by 5 bases, the J end by 0 bases, with 10 bases between. The CDR3 sequence is 15 residues long. Germline V gives CDR1 MDHEN, CDR2 SYDVKM. The DNA for the CDR3 is TGTGCCAGCAGTCGTTACAGTGCAACTAATGAAAAACTGTTTTTT. It specifies CASSRYSATNEKLFF.

This clone occurred once. V is TRBV29-1 and J is TRBJ1-5; 7 nucleotides line up with TRBD1. The germline gives CDR1 SQVTM, CDR2 ANQGSEA. The J segment lost 5 bases and the V segment lost 4 bases, leaving 5 bases of the junction unmatched. CDR3 length equals 13 residues. The DNA of the CDR3 is TGCAGCGTTGGGACAGGCCTTCATCAGCCCCAGCATTTT. Translation gives CSVGTGLHQPQHF.

The rearrangement uses TRBV7-9 and TRBJ2-5; 13 bases line up with TRBD2. This CDR3 spans 17 amino acids. The V and J ends lost 5 bases and 5 bases, in that order; junction bases with no gene match: 11. Germline values: CDR1 SEHNR, CDR2 FQNEAQ (reference sequence). CDR3 amino acids: CASSPGTSGVISETQYF. CDR3 in DNA: TGTGCCAGCAGCCCAGGGACTAGCGGGGTGATTAGTGAGACCCAGTACTTC.

V usage is TRBV2 and J usage is TRBJ2-1, with 12 bases aligning to TRBD2. V was clipped by 6 bases and J by 4 bases; unmatched bases: 1. Germline lookup yields CDR1 SNHLY and CDR2 FYNNEI. The CDR3 has 14 residues. The CDR3: CASSGLAGYNEQFF. The CDR3 coding sequence is TGTGCCAGCAGCGGACTAGCGGGATACAATGAGCAGTTCTTC.

V and J are TRBV2 and TRBJ1-5, with D perhaps TRBD1 (5 bases). V was cut by 8 bases and J by 6 bases, with 11 bases left in between. Germline V CDR1 and CDR2: SNHLY, FYNNEI. The CDR3 runs to 12 residues. CDR3 protein: CASGGGGQPQHF. In nucleotides, the CDR3 is TGTGCCAGCGGCGGGGGGGGTCAGCCCCAGCATTTT.

This chain uses TRBV5-6 with TRBJ1-2, with 9 bases matching TRBD1. The germline CDR1 and CDR2 sequences are SGHDT and YYEEEE. V shed 4 bases and J 8 bases; nucleotides not matched to a gene: 12. The CDR3 is 15 residues long. The CDR3 here is CASSPAGTGRHGYTF. The CDR3 DNA reads as TGTGCCAGCAGCCCGGCCGGGACAGGGAGGCACGGCTACACCTTC.